This T cell receptor (beta chain) is drawn from a study of T cells in women clearing cervical HPV infection. Study-wide context: Blood came at first lesion visit for cases, post-clearance for controls.

Remarks on this clone: The read comes to an end 3 residues before the CDR3 does, leaving the germline J gene to fill in the end.

CDR3 size: 13 residues. Looked up from germline, CDR1 is SGHRS and CDR2 is YFSETQ. V was clipped by 6 bases and J by 6 bases, with 13 bases between them. This table comes from immunoSEQ multiplex PCR, and its TCRdb copy is limited to in-frame clones, with some not included. The sample yields roughly 30,000 clones, of which the top ten take up about a sixth. The chain employs TRBV5-1 and TRBJ2-1; a weak D match, TRBD2 (5 bases). The sample taken for sequencing was blood buffy coat. The sequence came from a woman aged 18 to 69 with a cervical HPV16 infection that either progressed to CIN3+ or cleared (not recorded which). This CDR3 reads CASIGGPGNEQFF. CDR3 DNA, as far as it was read: TGCGCCAGCATTGGCGGGCCGGGCAATGAG.